The following is a T cell receptor beta chain sequence with its context. This specimen comes from a study of shared clonotypes between healthy human individuals. The CDR3 contains 16 residues. V shed 5 bases and J shed 5 bases, with 16 bases lying between them. The V gene's germline CDR1 is SEHNR and CDR2 FQNEAQ (reference sequence). Measured with immunoSEQ multiplex PCR; TCRdb has only the in-frame clones, and not every one. Found here are approximately 940,000 clones, more than 75% of them singletons; the top ten hold around 1.4%. The V call is TRBV7-9, the J call TRBJ1-6; D unresolved. This TCR was sampled from a man between 18 and 35 years old in good health. What was sequenced was memory CD4+ T cells sorted from blood. Subset described: CD45RA-negative fraction. The CDR3 protein is CASSPRGAKNNSPLHF. CDR3 nucleotide sequence: TGTGCCAGCAGCCCCCGCGGAGCAAAGAATAATTCACCCCTCCACTTT. Filled out from reference TRBV7-9 and TRBJ1-6, the complete variable domain reads DTGVSQNPRHKITKRGQNVTFRCDPISEHNRLYWYRQTLGQGPEFLTYFQNEAQLEKSRLLSDRFSAERPKGSFSTLEIQRTEQGDSAMYLCASSPRGAKNNSPLHFGNGTRLTVT.